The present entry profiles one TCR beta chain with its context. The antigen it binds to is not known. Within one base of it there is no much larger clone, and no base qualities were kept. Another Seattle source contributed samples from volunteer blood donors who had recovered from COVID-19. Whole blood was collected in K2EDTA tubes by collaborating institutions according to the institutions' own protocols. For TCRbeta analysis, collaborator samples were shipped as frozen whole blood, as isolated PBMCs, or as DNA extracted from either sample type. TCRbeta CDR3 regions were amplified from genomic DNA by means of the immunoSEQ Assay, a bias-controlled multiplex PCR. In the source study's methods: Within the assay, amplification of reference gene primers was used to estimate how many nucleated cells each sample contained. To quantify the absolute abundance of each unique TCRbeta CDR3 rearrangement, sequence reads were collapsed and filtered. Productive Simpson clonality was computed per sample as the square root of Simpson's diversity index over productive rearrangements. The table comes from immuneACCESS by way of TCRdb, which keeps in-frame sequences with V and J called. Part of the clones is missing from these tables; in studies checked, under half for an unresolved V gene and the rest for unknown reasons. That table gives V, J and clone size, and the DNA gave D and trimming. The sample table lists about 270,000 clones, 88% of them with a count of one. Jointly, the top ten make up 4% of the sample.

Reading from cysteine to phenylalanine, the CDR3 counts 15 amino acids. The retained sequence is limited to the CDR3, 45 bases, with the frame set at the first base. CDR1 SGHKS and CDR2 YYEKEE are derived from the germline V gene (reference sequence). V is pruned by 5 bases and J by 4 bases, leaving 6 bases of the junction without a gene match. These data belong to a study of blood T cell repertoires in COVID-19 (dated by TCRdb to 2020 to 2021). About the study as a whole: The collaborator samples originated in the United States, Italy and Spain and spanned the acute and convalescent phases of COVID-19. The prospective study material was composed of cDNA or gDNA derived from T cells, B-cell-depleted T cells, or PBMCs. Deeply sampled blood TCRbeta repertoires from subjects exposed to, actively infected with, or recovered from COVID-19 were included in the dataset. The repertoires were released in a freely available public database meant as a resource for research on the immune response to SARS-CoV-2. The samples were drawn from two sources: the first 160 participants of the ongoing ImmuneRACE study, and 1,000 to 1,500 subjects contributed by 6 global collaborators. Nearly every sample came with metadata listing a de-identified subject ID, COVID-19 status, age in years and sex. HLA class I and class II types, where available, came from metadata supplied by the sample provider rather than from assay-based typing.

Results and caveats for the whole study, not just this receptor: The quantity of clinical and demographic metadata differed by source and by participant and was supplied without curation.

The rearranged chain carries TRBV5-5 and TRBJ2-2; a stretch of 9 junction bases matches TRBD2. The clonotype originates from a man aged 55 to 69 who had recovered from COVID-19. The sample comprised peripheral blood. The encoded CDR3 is CASRASGVGTGELFF. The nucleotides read TGTGCCAGCAGGGCTAGCGGGGTCGGCACCGGGGAGCTGTTTTTT.